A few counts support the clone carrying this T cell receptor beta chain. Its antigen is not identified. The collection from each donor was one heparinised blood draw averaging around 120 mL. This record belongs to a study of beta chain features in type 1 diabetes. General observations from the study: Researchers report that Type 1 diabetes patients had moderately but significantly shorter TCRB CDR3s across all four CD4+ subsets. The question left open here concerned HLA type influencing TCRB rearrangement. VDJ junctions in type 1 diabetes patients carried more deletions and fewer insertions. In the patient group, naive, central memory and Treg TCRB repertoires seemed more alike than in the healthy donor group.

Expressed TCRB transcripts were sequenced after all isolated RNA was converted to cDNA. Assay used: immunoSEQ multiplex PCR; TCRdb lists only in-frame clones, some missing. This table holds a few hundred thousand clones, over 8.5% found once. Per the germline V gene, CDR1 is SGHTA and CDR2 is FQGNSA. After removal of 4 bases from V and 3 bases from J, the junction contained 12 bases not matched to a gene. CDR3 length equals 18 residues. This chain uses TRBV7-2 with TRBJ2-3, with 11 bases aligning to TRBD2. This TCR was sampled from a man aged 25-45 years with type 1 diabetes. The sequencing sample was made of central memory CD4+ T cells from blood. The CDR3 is CASSYYSGRARSTDTQYF. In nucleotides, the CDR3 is TGTGCCAGCAGCTACTATAGCGGGAGGGCTCGATCGACAGATACGCAGTATTTT. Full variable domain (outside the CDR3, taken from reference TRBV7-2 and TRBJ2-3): GAGVSQSPSNKVTEKGKDVELRCDPISGHTALYWYRQSLGQGLEFLIYFQGNSAPDKSGLPSDRFSAERTGGSVSTLTIQRTQQEDSAVYLCASSYYSGRARSTDTQYFGPGTRLTVL.